These 9 T cell receptor beta chains came from one sample sequenced in a study of blood T cell repertoires in COVID-19. Clones were read by immunoSEQ multiplex PCR, and TCRdb kept only the in-frame ones, dropping some. The sample consists of a few hundred thousand clones, 70% to 90% of them appearing once. Sequencing input: PBMCs or T cells enriched from blood (not recorded which). The receptor source for this set is a woman aged 18-29 years who had recovered from COVID-19.

The chain is built from TRBV11-1 and TRBJ1-3; D gene unclear. The CDR3 runs to 16 residues. The germline gives CDR1 SGHAT, CDR2 FQDESV (reference sequence). The V and J ends lost 0 bases and 0 bases respectively, with 9 bases between them. CDR3: CASSLAVWPSGNTIYF. The CDR3 DNA is TGTGCCAGCAGCTTAGCGGTCTGGCCCTCTGGAAACACCATATATTTT.

The chain uses TRBV5-5 and TRBJ2-7; D gene unclear. There are 15 residues in the CDR3. CDR1 and CDR2 from the germline V gene are SGHKS and YYEKEE (reference sequence). Deletions cut 0 bases from V and 2 bases from J, with 12 bases between. CDR3 region: CASSLVDGQAYEQYF. As DNA, the CDR3 is TGTGCCAGCAGCTTGGTGGATGGGCAGGCCTACGAGCAGTACTTC.

The V call is TRBV24-1, the J call TRBJ1-5, with a possible D match to TRBD1 (5 bases). Per germline, CDR1 KGHDR and CDR2 SFDVKD. The CDR3 runs to 13 residues. V lost 2 bases to trimming and J lost 7 bases, with 8 bases between them. CDR3 sequence (DNA): TGTGCCACCAGTGATTCGGGGGGGCAGCCCCAGCATTTT. This translates into CATSDSGGQPQHF.

This chain connects TRBV28 to TRBJ1-4; D is unclear. Germline V gives CDR1 MDHEN, CDR2 SYDVKM. V was shortened by 2 bases and J by 6 bases, with 13 bases between the two germline ends. CDR3 size: 15 residues. The CDR3 DNA reads TGTGCCAGCAGTTTAATCGAGTTCTTGCATGAAAAACTGTTTTTT. Translating it yields CASSLIEFLHEKLFF. Together with reference TRBV28 and TRBJ1-4, the CDR3 gives the full variable domain: DVKVTQSSRYLVKRTGEKVFLECVQDMDHENMFWYRQDPGLGLRLIYFSYDVKMKEKGDIPEGYSVSREKKERFSLILESASTNQTSMYLCASSLIEFLHEKLFFGSGTQLSVL.

This sequence joins TRBV4-1 and TRBJ1-5, with D possibly TRBD1 on 6 matching bases. V shed 3 bases and J shed 3 bases, with 15 bases lying between them. CDR3 length: 16 amino acids. Germline CDR1 reads MGHRA; CDR2 reads YSYEKL. CDR3 nucleotides: TGCGCCAGCAGCCAGGCAGGGGTAGGAGTCAATCAGCCCCAGCATTTT. It specifies CASSQAGVGVNQPQHF.

V and J are TRBV9 and TRBJ1-1, with D possibly being TRBD1 (6 bases). CDR3 length: 13 residues. Between the trimmed V and J ends, which lost 4 bases and 4 bases, there was a span of 11 bases. The germline V gene has CDR1 SGDLS and CDR2 YYNGEE. The CDR3 bases are TGTGCCAGCAGCCTTCAGGGGTTCACTGAAGCTTTCTTT. It is translated as CASSLQGFTEAFF. Full variable domain (rest looked up from reference TRBV9 and TRBJ1-1): DSGVTQTPKHLITATGQRVTLRCSPRSGDLSVYWYQQSLDQGLQFLIQYYNGEERAKGNILERFSAQQFPDLHSELNLSSLELGDSALYFCASSLQGFTEAFFGQGTRLTVV.

This clone turned up a few times. DNA of the CDR3: TGCGCCAGCAGCTTGGGCATTACAGGGACTGGAAACACCATATATTTT. This gives the protein CASSLGITGTGNTIYF. The chain is built from TRBV5-1 and TRBJ1-3, with a weak D call TRBD1 (6 bases). The CDR3 runs 16 residues. V lost 0 bases and J 2 bases, leaving 12 bases between the germline ends. Germline V gene data show CDR1 as SGHRS and CDR2 as YFSETQ.

V and J are TRBV10-1 and TRBJ2-5; 7 bases fit TRBD1. This CDR3 region has 14 residues. The trim removed 5 bases at V and 1 base at J, leaving 4 bases unmatched. CDR1 is WNHNN and CDR2 is SYGVQD in the germline V gene (reference sequence). In nucleotides, the CDR3 is TGCGCCAGCAGTAACAGGGGCCTCCAAGAGACCCAGTACTTC. Amino acid sequence: CASSNRGLQETQYF.

This clone was observed once. The chain joins TRBV10-2 to TRBJ2-7; 11 bases map to TRBD2. The V segment lost 2 bases and the J segment 7 bases; nucleotides outside the gene matches: 7. There are 15 residues in the CDR3. Looked up from germline, CDR1 is WSHSY and CDR2 is SAAADI. The CDR3 DNA reads TGCGCCAGCAGTGAGGGGCTAGCGGGAGGCGAGGAGCAGTACTTC. Protein product: CASSEGLAGGEEQYF.